This T cell receptor (beta chain) stems from a study of early T cells in non-severe SARS-CoV-2 infection. Per the germline V gene, CDR1 is SGHVS and CDR2 is FNYEAQ. V was cut by 0 bases and J by 2 bases, with 10 bases left in between. This CDR3 region has 15 residues. Separate cDNA molecules each had unique molecular identifiers attached to them. TCRdb fed the 5' RACE reads into MiXCR, producing one record per CDR3 protein. The data contain roughly 90,000 distinct CDR3 sequences, roughly 13% of them singletons. The chain uses TRBV7-6 and TRBJ1-2, with D perhaps matching TRBD1 (6 bases). This clonotype originated in an adult who was a healthcare worker with PCR-confirmed SARS-CoV-2 infection or an uninfected control (not recorded which). The sequenced sample was whole blood. The CDR3 region has the DNA TGTGCCAGCAGCTTAGCAAGACAGGCGAACTATGGCTACACCTTC. Residues: CASSLARQANYGYTF.